This T cell receptor (beta chain) was identified in a study of T-cell memory formation after mild COVID-19. Study findings and constraints: Later expanders leaned CD4+, whereas day 15 to 85 contracting clones were balanced CD4/CD8.

This clonotype was observed at least ten times. The antigen is not known. Each CDR3 protein is one row after TCRdb ran MiXCR on the 5' RACE reads. The table has 100,000 to 150,000 distinct CDR3 sequences, 15% to 20% seen once. The sample consisted of PBMCs or a T cell subset sorted from them (not recorded which). This receptor was identified in a man in his late teens or twenties who had mild COVID-19 (a few samples of this study predate the infection). Cell type and time point are not known.

CDR3 amino acids: CASSQDVNIQYF. The CDR3 DNA reads as TGTGCCAGCAGCCAAGACGTAAACATTCAGTACTTC. The chain uses TRBV4-2 and TRBJ2-4; D uncertain. In germline, CDR1 is LGHNA, CDR2 YNFKEQ. The CDR3 consists of 12 residues. With 0 bases removed from V and 6 bases from J, the gap between germline ends came to 3 bases.